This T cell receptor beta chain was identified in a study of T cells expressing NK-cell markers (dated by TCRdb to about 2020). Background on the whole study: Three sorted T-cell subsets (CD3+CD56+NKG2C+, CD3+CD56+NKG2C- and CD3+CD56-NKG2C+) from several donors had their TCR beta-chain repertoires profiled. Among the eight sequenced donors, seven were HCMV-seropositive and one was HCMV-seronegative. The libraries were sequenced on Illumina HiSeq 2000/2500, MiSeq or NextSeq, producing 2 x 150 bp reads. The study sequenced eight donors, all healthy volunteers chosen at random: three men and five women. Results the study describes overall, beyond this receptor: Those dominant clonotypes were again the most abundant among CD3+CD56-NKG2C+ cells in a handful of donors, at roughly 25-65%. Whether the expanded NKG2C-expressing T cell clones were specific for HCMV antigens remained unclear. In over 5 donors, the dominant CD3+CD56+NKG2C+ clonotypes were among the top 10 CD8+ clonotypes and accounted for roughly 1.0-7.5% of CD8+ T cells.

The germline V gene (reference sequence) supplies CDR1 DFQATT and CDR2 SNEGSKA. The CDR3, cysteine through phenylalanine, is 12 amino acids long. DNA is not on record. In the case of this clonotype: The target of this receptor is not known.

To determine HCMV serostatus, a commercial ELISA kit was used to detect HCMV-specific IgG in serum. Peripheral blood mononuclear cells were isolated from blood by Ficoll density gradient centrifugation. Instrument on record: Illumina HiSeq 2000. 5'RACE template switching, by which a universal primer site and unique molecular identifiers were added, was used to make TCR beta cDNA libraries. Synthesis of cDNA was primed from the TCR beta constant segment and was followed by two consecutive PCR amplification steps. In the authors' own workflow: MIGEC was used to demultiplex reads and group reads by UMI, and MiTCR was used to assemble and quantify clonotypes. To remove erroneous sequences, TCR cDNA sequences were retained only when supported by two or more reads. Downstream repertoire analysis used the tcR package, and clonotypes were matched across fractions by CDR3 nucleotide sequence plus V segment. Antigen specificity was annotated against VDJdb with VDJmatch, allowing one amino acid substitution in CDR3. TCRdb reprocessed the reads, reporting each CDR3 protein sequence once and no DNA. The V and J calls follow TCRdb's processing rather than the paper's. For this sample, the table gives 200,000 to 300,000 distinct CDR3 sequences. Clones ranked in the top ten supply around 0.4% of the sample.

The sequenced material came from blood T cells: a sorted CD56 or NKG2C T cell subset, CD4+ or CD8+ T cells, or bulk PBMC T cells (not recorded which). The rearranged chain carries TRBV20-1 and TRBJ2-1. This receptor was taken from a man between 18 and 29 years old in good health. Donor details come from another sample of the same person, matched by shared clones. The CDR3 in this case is CSALGPNNEQFF.